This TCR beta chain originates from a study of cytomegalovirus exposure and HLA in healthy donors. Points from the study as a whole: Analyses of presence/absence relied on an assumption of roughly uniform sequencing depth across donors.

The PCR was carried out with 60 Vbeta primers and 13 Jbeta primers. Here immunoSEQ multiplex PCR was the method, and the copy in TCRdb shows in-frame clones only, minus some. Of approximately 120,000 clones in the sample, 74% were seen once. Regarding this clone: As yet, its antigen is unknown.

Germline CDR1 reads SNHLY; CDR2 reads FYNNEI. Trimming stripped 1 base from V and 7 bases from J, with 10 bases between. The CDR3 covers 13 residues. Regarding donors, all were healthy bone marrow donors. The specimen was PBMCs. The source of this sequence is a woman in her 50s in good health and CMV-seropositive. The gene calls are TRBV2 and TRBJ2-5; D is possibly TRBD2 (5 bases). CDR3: CASSEDKRLTQYF. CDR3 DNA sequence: TGTGCCAGCAGTGAAGATAAGCGGTTGACCCAGTACTTC.